A selection of T cell receptor beta chains follows, all from one sample in a study of T cells in localized non-small cell lung cancer. Generated by immunoSEQ multiplex PCR, the TCRdb table keeps only in-frame clones and is missing some. The sample holds fewer than 1,500 clones, roughly 32% seen once. The specimen was lung tumor tissue, collected before any cancer treatment. The receptors come from a man between 40 and 70 years old with stage II lung adenocarcinoma. The CDR3 runs from the conserved cysteine through the conserved F or W. D genes are given only for firm matches. Clone sizes are given selectively: once, few, many, or a class where the clone is expanded.

v_gene: TRBV30
d_gene: .
abundance: .
j_gene: TRBJ1-5
CDR3aa: CAWSSSGFNQPQHF
CDR3nt: TGTGCCTGGAGTAGTTCGGGTTTCAATCAGCCCCAGCATTTT

v_gene: TRBV30
d_gene: .
abundance: .
j_gene: TRBJ2-2
CDR3aa: CAWSRGTVNTGELFF
CDR3nt: TGTGCCTGGAGTAGGGGAACGGTGAACACCGGGGAGCTGTTTTTT

v_gene: TRBV11-3
d_gene: TRBD1
abundance: .
j_gene: TRBJ2-7
CDR3aa: CASSSVRGTGGREQYF
CDR3nt: TGTGCCAGCAGCTCTGTAAGGGGGACAGGGGGACGCGAGCAGTACTTC

v_gene: TRBV4-1
d_gene: .
abundance: .
j_gene: TRBJ2-3
CDR3aa: CASSLADSTDTQYF
CDR3nt: TGCGCCAGCAGCCTAGCGGATAGCACAGATACGCAGTATTTT

v_gene: TRBV6-1
d_gene: .
abundance: few
j_gene: TRBJ1-2
CDR3aa: CASSEGGVGGYTF
CDR3nt: TGTGCCAGCAGTGAAGGAGGGGTTGGCGGCTACACCTTC

v_gene: TRBV9
d_gene: .
abundance: medium-sized
j_gene: TRBJ2-7
CDR3aa: CASSVAAGQSSYEQYF
CDR3nt: TGTGCCAGCAGCGTAGCGGCGGGGCAAAGCTCCTACGAGCAGTACTTC

v_gene: TRBV6-8
d_gene: .
abundance: few
j_gene: TRBJ2-7
CDR3aa: CASSYSGPGAYEQYF
CDR3nt: TGTGCCAGCAGTTACTCCGGACCCGGGGCCTACGAGCAGTACTTC

v_gene: TRBV6-8
d_gene: TRBD2
abundance: .
j_gene: TRBJ2-3
CDR3aa: CASSEAGGMTDTQYF
CDR3nt: TGTGCCAGCTCCGAAGCGGGGGGAATGACAGATACGCAGTATTTT

v_gene: TRBV19
d_gene: .
abundance: .
j_gene: TRBJ2-1
CDR3aa: CASSTSGGSFYNEQFF
CDR3nt: TGTGCCAGTAGCACCTCCGGAGGGTCCTTCTACAATGAGCAGTTCTTC

v_gene: TRBV11-3
d_gene: TRBD2
abundance: .
j_gene: TRBJ2-1
CDR3aa: CASSSLPGLAGTEQFF
CDR3nt: TGTGCCAGCAGCTCCCTCCCGGGACTAGCGGGAACTGAGCAGTTCTTC

v_gene: TRBV10-2
d_gene: .
abundance: .
j_gene: TRBJ2-7
CDR3aa: CASSESTRGAGSYEQYF
CDR3nt: TGCGCCAGCAGTGAGTCGACTCGAGGGGCGGGCTCCTACGAGCAGTACTTC

v_gene: TRBV18
d_gene: TRBD1
abundance: .
j_gene: TRBJ1-5
CDR3aa: CASSPPLDRGYNQPQHF
CDR3nt: TGTGCCAGCTCACCACCTTTGGACAGGGGGTACAATCAGCCCCAGCATTTT

v_gene: TRBV9
d_gene: .
abundance: few
j_gene: TRBJ2-7
CDR3aa: CASSVYDQGFYEQYF
CDR3nt: TGTGCCAGCAGCGTATATGACCAGGGTTTCTACGAGCAGTACTTC

v_gene: TRBV19
d_gene: .
abundance: .
j_gene: TRBJ1-4
CDR3aa: CASSIEVDPNEKLFF
CDR3nt: TGTGCCAGTAGTATAGAGGTCGACCCTAATGAAAAACTGTTTTTT

v_gene: TRBV29-1
d_gene: .
abundance: .
j_gene: TRBJ2-2
CDR3aa: CSASRLGTGELFF
CDR3nt: TGCAGCGCCTCGCGACTAGGGACCGGGGAGCTGTTTTTT

v_gene: TRBV19
d_gene: .
abundance: .
j_gene: TRBJ1-4
CDR3aa: CASSIRQGPNEKLFF
CDR3nt: TGTGCCAGTAGTATAAGGCAGGGCCCTAATGAAAAACTGTTTTTT

v_gene: TRBV18
d_gene: TRBD1
abundance: once
j_gene: TRBJ1-1
CDR3aa: CASSLTGDTEAFF
CDR3nt: TGTGCCAGCTCACTAACAGGGGACACTGAAGCTTTCTTT

v_gene: TRBV14
d_gene: .
abundance: .
j_gene: TRBJ1-1
CDR3aa: CASSPAPVNTEAFF
CDR3nt: TGTGCCAGCAGCCCAGCCCCAGTGAACACTGAAGCTTTCTTT

v_gene: TRBV6-8
d_gene: TRBD2
abundance: few
j_gene: TRBJ2-7
CDR3aa: CASSYSVSGVTSYEQYF
CDR3nt: TGTGCCAGCAGTTACTCGGTTAGCGGGGTAACCTCCTACGAGCAGTACTTC

v_gene: TRBV6-8
d_gene: TRBD1
abundance: few
j_gene: TRBJ1-4
CDR3aa: CASSYSGQGKLFF
CDR3nt: TGTGCCAGCAGTTACTCGGGACAGGGAAAACTGTTTTTT

v_gene: TRBV5-1
d_gene: TRBD2
abundance: once
j_gene: TRBJ2-7
CDR3aa: CASSPASGSLYEQYF
CDR3nt: TGCGCCAGCAGCCCGGCTAGCGGGAGCCTCTACGAGCAGTACTTC

v_gene: TRBV19
d_gene: .
abundance: once
j_gene: TRBJ1-2
CDR3aa: CASSIKGVPYGYTF
CDR3nt: TGTGCCAGTAGTATAAAAGGAGTGCCCTATGGCTACACCTTC

v_gene: TRBV4-1
d_gene: .
abundance: few
j_gene: TRBJ2-5
CDR3aa: CASSQSPGETQYF
CDR3nt: TGCGCCAGCAGCCAAAGCCCCGGGGAGACCCAGTACTTC